This T cell receptor (beta chain) stems from a study of blood T cell repertoires in COVID-19. Across the whole study: Material from acute and convalescent COVID-19 was sourced from the United States, Italy and Spain.

Cohorts were assigned according to the clinical history that participants reported. Cohort 3 recovered donors had two negative PCRs, clearance, or symptom resolution. Germline V gene lookup returns CDR1 SNHLY and CDR2 FYNNEI. The CDR3 sequence is 15 residues long. Losses at the gene ends were 6 bases for V and 2 bases for J; bases not matched to a gene: 9. Using immunoSEQ multiplex PCR, the repertoire was profiled, and TCRdb retains in-frame clones only, with some absent. The table lists roughly 41,000 clones, around 87% of them singletons. The V gene is TRBV2, the J gene TRBJ2-7; TRBD1 aligns across 8 bases. Source material: PBMCs or T cells enriched from blood (not recorded which). This receptor was obtained from a woman aged 50 to 65 who had recovered from COVID-19. The CDR3 sequence: CASSLGQATTYEQYF. The CDR3 nucleotides read TGTGCCAGCAGCTTGGGACAGGCGACGACCTACGAGCAGTACTTC.